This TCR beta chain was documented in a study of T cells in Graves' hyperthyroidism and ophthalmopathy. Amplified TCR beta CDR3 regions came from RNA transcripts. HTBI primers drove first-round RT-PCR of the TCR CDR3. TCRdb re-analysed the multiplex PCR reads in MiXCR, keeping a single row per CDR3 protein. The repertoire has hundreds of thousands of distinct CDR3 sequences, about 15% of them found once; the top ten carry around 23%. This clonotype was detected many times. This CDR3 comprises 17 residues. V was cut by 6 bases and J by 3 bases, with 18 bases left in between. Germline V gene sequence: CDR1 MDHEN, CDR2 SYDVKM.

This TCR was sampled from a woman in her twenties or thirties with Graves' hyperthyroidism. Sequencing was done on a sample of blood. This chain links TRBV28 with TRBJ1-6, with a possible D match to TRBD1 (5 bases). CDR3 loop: CASRSLQALLYNSPLHF. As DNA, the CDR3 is TGTGCCAGCAGATCCTTACAGGCCCTTCTCTATAATTCACCCCTCCACTTT.